The source of this TCR beta chain is a study of blood T cell repertoires in COVID-19. On the study more broadly: The United States, Italy and Spain were the sources of the acute and convalescent COVID-19 samples. PBMCs, B-cell-depleted T cells, or T cells were the source of the cDNA or gDNA that made up the material.

V lost 4 bases to trimming and J lost 6 bases, with 15 bases between them. CDR3 length: 13 residues. Germline-derived CDR1 and CDR2 are GTSNPN and SVGIG (reference sequence). Original data processing: Amplification of reference gene primers provided the estimated nucleated cell counts. Profiled with immunoSEQ multiplex PCR; TCRdb holds only in-frame clones, not every one. For V, J and clone size, that table is used; D and trimming come from the DNA. The table shows 140,000 or so clones, with roughly 77% occurring only once. The chain uses TRBV30 and TRBJ1-1; the D gene is possibly TRBD1 (5 bases). Sequenced material: peripheral blood. The TCR originated in a woman in her sixties or seventies with COVID-19, enrolled during active disease. The CDR3 sequence: CAWTSPAGAEAFF. For the CDR3, the DNA is TGTGCCTGGACTTCGCCGGCGGGGGCTGAAGCTTTCTTT.